The source of this T cell receptor beta chain is a study of T cell responses to AZD1222 COVID-19 vaccine. Study-level findings and limits: Seropositive AZD1222 recipients at baseline numbered only five or six. Unmutated variant regions are reportedly the target of nearly half of TCRs that are spike-specific. Clonal diversity may have been underestimated, and the donors were mostly white British, with more females than males.

Of note for this clone: Antigen unknown.

Profiled with immunoSEQ multiplex PCR; TCRdb holds only in-frame clones, not every one. The sample has 180,000 or so clones; 70% to 90% are singletons. The V and J ends lost 5 bases and 0 bases, in that order; junction bases with no gene match: 6. Germline V lookup: CDR1 SGHTA, CDR2 FQGNSA. This CDR3 is built from 15 residues. The V and J genes are TRBV7-2 and TRBJ2-7, with 8 nucleotides matching TRBD2. This TCR came from an adult in good health. The sequencing here drew on peripheral blood, taken on day 0 of AZD1222 vaccination. CDR3 protein: CASSKSLAVSYEQYF. The CDR3, as DNA: TGTGCCAGCAGCAAATCACTAGCGGTCTCCTACGAGCAGTACTTC.